Below, 28 T cell receptor beta chains from the same sample are listed, as sequenced in a study of OX40 agonist ivuxolimab in advanced cancers. The protocol was immunoSEQ multiplex PCR, while the TCRdb copy is restricted to in-frame clones and leaves out a portion. Seen here are about 60,000 clones, about 85% observed once, and the top ten hold approximately 3%. This material consisted of CD4+ or CD8+ T cells sorted from blood, taken in a trial of the OX40 agonist ivuxolimab. Every receptor here comes from an adult with an advanced solid tumor such as melanoma, head and neck, liver or kidney cancer.

The V and J genes are TRBV6-1 and TRBJ1-1, with TRBD1 as a possible D gene (5 bases). Germline CDR1 is MNHNS and CDR2 is SASEGT. Trimming shortened V by 4 bases and J by 7 bases, and 19 bases separated the two germline ends. The CDR3 length is 15 residues. The CDR3, as DNA: TGTGCCAGCAGTGTTCACAGTCAGGGAGGGATTGAAGCTTTCTTT. Its translation: CASSVHSQGGIEAFF.

The chain recombines TRBV7-6 with TRBJ2-3; TRBD1 agrees at 7 bases. V was clipped by 1 base and J by 2 bases; unmatched bases: 6. This CDR3 has 16 residues. Per germline, CDR1 SGHVS and CDR2 FNYEAQ. The CDR3 DNA reads as TGTGCCAGCAGCTTAGGGGGCAGGGGGAACACAGATACGCAGTATTTT. Translation gives CASSLGGRGNTDTQYF.

The rearrangement links TRBV5-1 to TRBJ2-1; 10 bases agree with TRBD1. The CDR3 runs to 16 residues. Germline-derived CDR1 and CDR2 are SGHRS and YFSETQ. The V segment lost 4 bases and the J segment 6 bases; nucleotides outside the gene matches: 10. CDR3 in amino acids: CASSPPWRTGGNEQFF. As DNA, the CDR3 is TGCGCCAGCAGCCCCCCCTGGAGGACAGGGGGCAATGAGCAGTTCTTC.

This clone came up once. The rearrangement joins TRBV4-1 to TRBJ1-4; 10 nucleotides agree with TRBD1. The CDR3 loop spans 16 amino acids. Germline V CDR1 and CDR2: MGHRA, YSYEKL. With V trimmed by 4 bases and J by 7 bases, 9 bases remained unmatched. CDR3 protein: CASSPSRDRGREKLFF. In DNA form, the CDR3 reads TGCGCCAGCAGCCCCTCTCGGGACAGGGGTCGTGAAAAACTGTTTTTT.

V gene TRBV6-6 combines with J gene TRBJ1-5, with no clear D. This CDR3 is 15 amino acids long. Trimming pared 0 bases from V and 2 bases from J, leaving 8 bases between. Germline loops: CDR1 MNHNY, CDR2 SVGAGI (reference sequence). The CDR3 nucleotides are TGTGCCAGCAGTTACTCAGGGCTGGGCAATCAGCCCCAGCATTTT. As protein: CASSYSGLGNQPQHF.

The chain links TRBV7-2 to TRBJ1-2, with TRBD1 identical over 9 bases. Germline V CDR1 and CDR2: SGHTA, FQGNSA. This CDR3 spans 15 amino acids. V shed 1 base, J shed 6 bases, and the junction held 6 bases outside the gene matches. CDR3 amino acids: CASSLEGTGRDGYTF. The CDR3 DNA sequence: TGTGCCAGCAGCTTAGAGGGGACAGGGAGGGATGGCTACACCTTC.

The gene calls are TRBV19 and TRBJ2-4; the D is unclear. Trimming cost V 7 bases and J 0 bases, with 7 bases left between them. Germline loops: CDR1 LNHDA, CDR2 SQIVND (reference sequence). The length of the CDR3 is 13 residues. The chain's CDR3 is CASMEIAKNIQYF. CDR3 coding DNA: TGTGCCAGTATGGAGATAGCCAAAAACATTCAGTACTTC. The full variable domain, in which reference TRBV19 and TRBJ2-4 provide the parts outside the CDR3, is DGGITQSPKYLFRKEGQNVTLSCEQNLNHDAMYWYRQDPGQGLRLIYYSQIVNDFQKGDIAEGYSVSREKKESFPLTVTSAQKNPTAFYLCASMEIAKNIQYFGAGTRLSVL.

The V gene is TRBV10-3, the J gene TRBJ2-3, with TRBD2 matching 14 bases. Germline V gene data show CDR1 as ENHRY and CDR2 as SYGVKD. This CDR3 has 16 residues. Germline trimming cut 2 bases from V and 4 bases from J; bases unmatched to any gene: 2. The DNA of the CDR3 is TGTGCCATCAGTGAGCCGGGACTAGCGGGAGCAGATACGCAGTATTTT. Translated: CAISEPGLAGADTQYF.

The chain recombines TRBV19 with TRBJ1-1; TRBD1 matches 8 bases. This CDR3 is built from 15 residues. CDR1 and CDR2 from the germline V gene are LNHDA and SQIVND (reference sequence). Germline trimming cut 4 bases from V and 3 bases from J; bases unmatched to any gene: 7. The CDR3 region is CASSTRTGWDTEAFF. The CDR3, as DNA: TGTGCCAGTAGTACCCGGACAGGGTGGGACACTGAAGCTTTCTTT.

This clone was seen a single time. DNA for the CDR3: TGCACCCGAATATCTAGCTCCTACAATGAGCAGTTCTTC. Protein: CTRISSSYNEQFF. The chain couples TRBV1 to TRBJ2-1; TRBD2 is the table's D call and was not checked against the DNA. TRBV1 is classified as a pseudogene. There are 13 residues in the CDR3.

There are a few counts of this clone. The V and J genes are TRBV5-4 and TRBJ2-3; tentative D call: TRBD2 (6 bases). Per germline, CDR1 SGHNT and CDR2 YYREEE (reference sequence). V was shortened by 4 bases and J by 2 bases, with 14 bases between the two germline ends. This CDR3 has 15 residues. In nucleotides, the CDR3 is TGTGCCAGCAGCCCCGCGGGCGGGGTCACAGATACGCAGTATTTT. Translating gives CASSPAGGVTDTQYF.

This clone was seen once. This rearrangement joins TRBV7-9 to TRBJ2-1, with D perhaps TRBD2 (5 bases). The germline V and J ends were trimmed by 5 bases and 7 bases, with 18 bases remaining between them. Germline values: CDR1 SEHNR, CDR2 FQNEAQ (reference sequence). The CDR3 sequence is 15 residues long. In DNA form, the CDR3 reads TGTGCCAGCAGCCCGAGCGGAACCCTAGGGAATGAGCAGTTCTTC. Amino acid sequence: CASSPSGTLGNEQFF.

This clone was seen a handful of times. The rearrangement links TRBV2 to TRBJ1-6, with 7 bases that match TRBD1. The CDR3 is 13 residues long. V trimming: 6 bases; J trimming: 10 bases; junction bases outside the gene matches: 6. Germline CDR1 SNHLY, CDR2 FYNNEI. CDR3 amino acids: CASRGQVRSPLHF. The CDR3 DNA sequence: TGTGCCAGCAGAGGACAGGTTCGATCACCCCTCCACTTT.

V is TRBV12-5 and J is TRBJ1-1; TRBD1 agrees at 7 bases. CDR3 size: 14 residues. The germline V gene encodes CDR1 LGHNT and CDR2 FRNRAP. J lost 2 bases, V lost 6 bases, and 6 bases had no gene match. This chain's CDR3 is CASGPGQSNTEAFF. As DNA, the CDR3 is TGTGCTAGTGGGCCGGGACAGAGTAACACTGAAGCTTTCTTT.

J is TRBJ2-5 and V is TRBV7-2; tentatively, D is TRBD2 (5 bases). CDR1 is SGHTA, CDR2 FQGNSA, per germline. V gave up 2 bases and J gave up 4 bases, with 14 bases separating them. The CDR3 covers 15 residues. The DNA of the CDR3 is TGTGCCAGCAGCTTATTAACCGGGAAAGGAGAGACCCAGTACTTC. It encodes CASSLLTGKGETQYF.

The chain uses TRBV7-2 and TRBJ2-3, with 14 bases matching TRBD2. The CDR3 has 16 amino acids. The ends lost 6 bases at V and 2 bases at J; junction bases unmatched: 4. Germline V gene sequence: CDR1 SGHTA, CDR2 FQGNSA. CDR3 amino acids: CASRRTSGRFTDTQYF. The CDR3, as DNA: TGTGCCAGCAGACGGACTAGCGGGAGGTTCACAGATACGCAGTATTTT.

The chain has TRBV18 and TRBJ2-2; 10 bases agree with TRBD2. In germline, CDR1 is KGHSH, CDR2 LQKENI. V shed 2 bases and J 5 bases; nucleotides not matched to a gene: 8. The CDR3 contains 17 residues. The CDR3: CASSPGLAGAETGELFF. As DNA, the CDR3 is TGTGCCAGCTCACCAGGGCTAGCGGGAGCGGAGACCGGGGAGCTGTTTTTT.

DNA for the CDR3: TGTGCCAGCAGTCAGAACAGGGCGCTCACTGAAGCTTTCTTT. Translation gives CASSQNRALTEAFF. The V and J genes are TRBV27 and TRBJ1-1; D might be TRBD1 (6 bases). The CDR3 has 14 amino acids. The V gene's germline CDR1 is MNHEY and CDR2 SMNVEV (reference sequence). Trimming took off 5 bases at V and 4 bases at J, with 14 bases between the two ends.

This clone was recorded a few times. This rearrangement joins TRBV1 to TRBJ1-5; whether TRBD1, the table's D call, matches the DNA was not checked. TRBV1 is assigned pseudogene status. CDR3 length: 14 residues. The CDR3 region has the DNA TGCACCAGCAGCCAGGCGGACAAAAATCAGCCCCAGCATTTT. It encodes CTSSQADKNQPQHF.

The chain is built from TRBV6-1 and TRBJ1-4; tentative D call: TRBD1 (5 bases). Trimming shortened V by 0 bases and J by 8 bases, and 13 bases separated the two germline ends. CDR1 and CDR2 (germline): MNHNS, SASEGT. This CDR3 is built from 15 residues. The CDR3 DNA sequence: TGTGCCAGCAGTGAAGCAGGCAGGGATTGGGAAAAACTGTTTTTT. Protein sequence: CASSEAGRDWEKLFF.

CDR3 sequence reads: CASSFIARGGGEPTF. The DNA for the CDR3 is TGTGCCAGCAGCTTTATCGCTCGCGGCGGGGGGGAACCCACCTTC. The chain couples TRBV5-5 to TRBJ1-2; D may be TRBD1 (5 bases). Germline V gene lookup returns CDR1 SGHKS and CDR2 YYEKEE (reference sequence). This CDR3 is built from 15 residues. The V and J ends lost 2 bases and 13 bases respectively, with 24 bases between them.

The chain couples TRBV18 to TRBJ2-2, with D perhaps being TRBD1 or TRBD2 (5 bases each). Per the germline V gene, CDR1 is KGHSH and CDR2 is LQKENI. The CDR3 has 16 residues. V lost 6 bases to trimming and J lost 6 bases, with 20 bases between them. CDR3 region: CASSPPAGAYAGELFF. CDR3 in DNA: TGTGCCAGCTCGCCGCCGGCCGGGGCCTACGCCGGGGAGCTGTTTTTT. Full variable domain (rest looked up from reference TRBV18 and TRBJ2-2): NAGVMQNPRHLVRRRGQEARLRCSPMKGHSHVYWYRQLPEEGLKFMVYLQKENIIDESGMPKERFSAEFPKEGPSILRIQQVVRGDSAAYFCASSPPAGAYAGELFFGEGSRLTVL.

This sequence joins TRBV4-3 and TRBJ2-3; TRBD2 matches 9 bases. The CDR3 is made up of 16 amino acids. The germline V gene has CDR1 LGHNA and CDR2 YSLEER. The ends lost 1 base at V and 3 bases at J; junction bases unmatched: 5. CDR3 in amino acids: CASSQVIAGGTDTQYF. In DNA form, the CDR3 reads TGCGCCAGCAGCCAAGTAATTGCGGGGGGGACAGATACGCAGTATTTT.

The chain uses TRBV7-7 and TRBJ2-1, with D unresolved. Germline-derived CDR1 and CDR2 are SSHAT and FNYEAQ (reference sequence). CDR3 size: 13 residues. Trimming removed 5 bases from V and 10 bases from J, with 15 bases in between. The CDR3: CASSQTHGGEQFF. The CDR3 DNA sequence: TGTGCCAGCAGCCAGACGCACGGTGGGGAGCAGTTCTTC.

In DNA, the CDR3 is TGTGCCAGCAGCTTGGGGCTTTCGGGAGGCACCGGGGAGCTGTTTTTT. This encodes CASSLGLSGGTGELFF. This chain uses TRBV5-5 with TRBJ2-2; 7 positions agree with TRBD2. The CDR3 is 16 amino acids. Germline trimming cut 0 bases from V and 4 bases from J; bases unmatched to any gene: 6. The germline V gene encodes CDR1 SGHKS and CDR2 YYEKEE (reference sequence). Drawing the rest from reference TRBV5-5 and TRBJ2-2, the complete variable domain is DAGVTQSPTHLIKTRGQQVTLRCSPISGHKSVSWYQQVLGQGPQFIFQYYEKEERGRGNFPDRFSARQFPNYSSELNVNALLLGDSALYLCASSLGLSGGTGELFFGEGSRLTVL.

This clone has more than one count but fewer than ten. The sample carries other DNA sequences with the same CDR3. The genes are TRBV11-2 and TRBJ1-1; D remains unclear. Germline lookup yields CDR1 SGHAT and CDR2 FQNNGV. The CDR3 runs to 13 residues. V lost 1 base and J 0 bases, leaving 3 bases between the germline ends. CDR3 sequence: CASSLGVNTEAFF. DNA of the CDR3: TGTGCCAGCAGCTTAGGGGTGAACACTGAAGCTTTCTTT.

The V gene is TRBV7-9, the J gene TRBJ2-5, with D maybe TRBD1 (5 bases). The CDR3 loop spans 13 amino acids. Germline-derived CDR1 and CDR2 are SEHNR and FQNEAQ (reference sequence). Trimming left V 2 bases short and J 5 bases short, with 9 bases between. This CDR3 reads CASSLFPGETQYF. For the CDR3, the DNA is TGTGCCAGCAGCTTATTCCCAGGGGAGACCCAGTACTTC.

The genes are TRBV6-1 and TRBJ1-4; the D is unclear. This CDR3 has 16 amino acids. Germline CDR1 and CDR2: MNHNS and SASEGT. The V end lost 4 bases, the J end lost 3 bases, and 15 bases lay between the germline ends. The CDR3 DNA sequence: TGTGCCAGCAGTGGGATTGGGGTTTCGTCTAATGAAAAACTGTTTTTT. Residues: CASSGIGVSSNEKLFF.